Reported below is one TCR beta chain. Its antigen is unidentified. This entry belongs to a study of CD8+ T cells in alopecia areata. Reverse transcription of extracted RNA yielded cDNA, which provided the sequencing template. Method: immunoSEQ multiplex PCR; TCRdb's copy keeps in-frame clones and lacks some. The table includes 95,000 to 120,000 clones, about 50% detected once. Study-level points and caveats: Scalp lesions, especially in alopecia totalis/universalis, had higher clonality than normal scalp.

Germline V gives CDR1 SGHNT, CDR2 YYREEE (reference sequence). The length of the CDR3 is 13 residues. V lost 5 bases to trimming and J lost 4 bases, with 12 bases between them. Sequenced material: NKG2D-low CD8+ T cells sorted from blood. V is TRBV5-4 and J is TRBJ1-2; D might be TRBD1 (6 bases). The TCR sequence derives from a human donor with alopecia areata. CDR3 sequence reads: CASSPGVVYGYTF. CDR3 sequence (DNA): TGTGCCAGCAGTCCAGGGGTGGTCTATGGCTACACCTTC.